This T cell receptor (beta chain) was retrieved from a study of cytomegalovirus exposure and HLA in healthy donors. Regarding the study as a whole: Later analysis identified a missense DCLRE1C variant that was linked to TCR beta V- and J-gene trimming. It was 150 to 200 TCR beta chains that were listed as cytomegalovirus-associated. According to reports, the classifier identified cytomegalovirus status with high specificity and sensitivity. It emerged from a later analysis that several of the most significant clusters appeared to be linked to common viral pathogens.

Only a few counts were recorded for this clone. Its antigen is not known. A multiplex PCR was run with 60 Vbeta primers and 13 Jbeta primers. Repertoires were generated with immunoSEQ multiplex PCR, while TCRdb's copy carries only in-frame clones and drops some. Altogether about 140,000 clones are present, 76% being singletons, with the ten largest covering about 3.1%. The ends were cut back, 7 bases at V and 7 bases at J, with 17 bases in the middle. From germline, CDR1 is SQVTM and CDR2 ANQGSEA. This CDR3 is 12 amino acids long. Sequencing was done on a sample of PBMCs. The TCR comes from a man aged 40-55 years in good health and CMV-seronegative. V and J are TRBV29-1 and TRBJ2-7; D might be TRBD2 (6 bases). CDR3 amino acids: CSGSTTGREQYF. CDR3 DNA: TGCAGCGGGAGCACCACGGGGAGGGAGCAGTACTTC.